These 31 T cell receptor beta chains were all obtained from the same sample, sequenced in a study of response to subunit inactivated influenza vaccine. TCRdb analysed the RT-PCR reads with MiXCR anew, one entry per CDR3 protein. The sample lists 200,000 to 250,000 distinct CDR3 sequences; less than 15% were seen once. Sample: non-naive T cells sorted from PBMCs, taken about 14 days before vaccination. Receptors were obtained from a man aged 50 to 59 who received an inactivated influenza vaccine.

The CDR3 loop is CASSLIRTDTQYF. CDR3 DNA sequence: TGTGCCAGCAGCTTAATTCGCACAGATACGCAGTATTTT. This chain joins TRBV7-3 and TRBJ2-3; D remains unclear. Looked up from germline, CDR1 is SGHTA and CDR2 is FQGTGA. This CDR3 spans 13 amino acids. V was trimmed by 1 base and J by 1 base, leaving 3 bases between them.

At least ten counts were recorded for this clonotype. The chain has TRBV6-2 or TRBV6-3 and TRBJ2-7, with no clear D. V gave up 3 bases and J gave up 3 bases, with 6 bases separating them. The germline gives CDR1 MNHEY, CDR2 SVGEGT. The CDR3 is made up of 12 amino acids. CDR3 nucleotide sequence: TGTGCCAGCAGTTATGGCGTCTACGAGCAGTACTTC. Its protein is CASSYGVYEQYF.

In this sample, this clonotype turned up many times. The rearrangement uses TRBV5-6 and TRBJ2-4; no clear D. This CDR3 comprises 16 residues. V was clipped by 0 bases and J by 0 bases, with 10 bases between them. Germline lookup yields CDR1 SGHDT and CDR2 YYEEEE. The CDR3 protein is CASSLARPIAKNIQYF. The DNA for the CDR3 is TGTGCCAGCAGCTTGGCCAGGCCGATAGCCAAAAACATTCAGTACTTC.

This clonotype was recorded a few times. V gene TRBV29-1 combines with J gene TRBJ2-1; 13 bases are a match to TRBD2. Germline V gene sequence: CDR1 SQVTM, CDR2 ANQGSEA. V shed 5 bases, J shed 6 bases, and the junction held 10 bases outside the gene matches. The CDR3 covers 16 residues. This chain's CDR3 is CSVQPGTSGMGNEQFF. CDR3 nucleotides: TGCAGCGTTCAACCCGGGACTAGCGGGATGGGCAATGAGCAGTTCTTC.

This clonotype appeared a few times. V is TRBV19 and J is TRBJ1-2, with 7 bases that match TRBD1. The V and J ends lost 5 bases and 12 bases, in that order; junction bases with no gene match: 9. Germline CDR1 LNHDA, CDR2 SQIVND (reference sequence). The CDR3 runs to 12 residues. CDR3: CASSFEQGRHTF. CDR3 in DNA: TGTGCCAGTAGTTTCGAACAGGGGAGGCACACCTTC. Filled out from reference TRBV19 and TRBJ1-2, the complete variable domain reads DGGITQSPKYLFRKEGQNVTLSCEQNLNHDAMYWYRQDPGQGLRLIYYSQIVNDFQKGDIAEGYSVSREKKESFPLTVTSAQKNPTAFYLCASSFEQGRHTFGSGTRLTVV.

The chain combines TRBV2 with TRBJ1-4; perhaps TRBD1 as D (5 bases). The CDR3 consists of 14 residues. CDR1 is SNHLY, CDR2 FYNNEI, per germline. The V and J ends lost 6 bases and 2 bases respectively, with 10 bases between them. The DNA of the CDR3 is TGTGCCAGCAGAGACAGCGTTACTAATGAAAAACTGTTTTTT. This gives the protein CASRDSVTNEKLFF.

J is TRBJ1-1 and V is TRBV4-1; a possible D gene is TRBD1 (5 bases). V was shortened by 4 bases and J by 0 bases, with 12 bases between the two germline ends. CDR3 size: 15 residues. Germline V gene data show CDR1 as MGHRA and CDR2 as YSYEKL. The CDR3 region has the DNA TGCGCCAGCAGCCTCCTGGGACGGATGAACACTGAAGCTTTCTTT. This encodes CASSLLGRMNTEAFF.

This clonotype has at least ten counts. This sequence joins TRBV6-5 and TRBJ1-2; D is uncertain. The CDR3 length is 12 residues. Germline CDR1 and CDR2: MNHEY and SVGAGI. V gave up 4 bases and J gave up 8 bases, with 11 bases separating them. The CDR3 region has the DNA TGTGCCAGCAGTTCCTTAAACACGGGCTACACCTTC. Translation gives CASSSLNTGYTF.

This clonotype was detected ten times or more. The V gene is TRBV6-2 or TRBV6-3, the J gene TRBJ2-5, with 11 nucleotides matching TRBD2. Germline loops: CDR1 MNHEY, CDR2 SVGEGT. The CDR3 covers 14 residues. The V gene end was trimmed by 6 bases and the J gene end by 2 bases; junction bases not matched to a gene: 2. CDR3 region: CASRRLAGQETQYF. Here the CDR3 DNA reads TGTGCCAGCAGAAGACTAGCGGGACAAGAGACCCAGTACTTC.

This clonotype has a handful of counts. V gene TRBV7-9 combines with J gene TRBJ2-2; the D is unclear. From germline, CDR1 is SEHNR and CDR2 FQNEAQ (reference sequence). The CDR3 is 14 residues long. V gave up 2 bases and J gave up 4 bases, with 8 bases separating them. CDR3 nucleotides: TGTGCCAGCAGCTTATCCGAACGCACCGGGGAGCTGTTTTTT. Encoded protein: CASSLSERTGELFF.

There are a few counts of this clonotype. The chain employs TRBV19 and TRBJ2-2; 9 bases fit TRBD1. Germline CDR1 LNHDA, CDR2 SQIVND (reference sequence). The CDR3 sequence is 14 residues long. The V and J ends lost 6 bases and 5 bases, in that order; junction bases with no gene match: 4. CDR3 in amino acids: CASSQGTGTGELFF. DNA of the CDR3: TGTGCCAGTAGCCAAGGGACAGGGACCGGGGAGCTGTTTTTT.

The CDR3 nucleotides read TGTGCCAGCAGAATAGGGACCAGCGGAGGGGAGCAGTTCTTC. It is translated as CASRIGTSGGEQFF. The chain joins TRBV2 to TRBJ2-1; maybe TRBD2 (6 bases). V shed 6 bases and J shed 10 bases, with 19 bases lying between them. The CDR3 consists of 14 residues. The germline V gene has CDR1 SNHLY and CDR2 FYNNEI.

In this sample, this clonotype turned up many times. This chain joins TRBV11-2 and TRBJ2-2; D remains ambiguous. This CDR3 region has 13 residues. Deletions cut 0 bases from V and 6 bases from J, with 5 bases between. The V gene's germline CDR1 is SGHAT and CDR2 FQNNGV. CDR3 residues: CASSLEVAGELFF. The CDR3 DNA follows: TGTGCCAGCAGCTTAGAAGTGGCCGGGGAGCTGTTTTTT.

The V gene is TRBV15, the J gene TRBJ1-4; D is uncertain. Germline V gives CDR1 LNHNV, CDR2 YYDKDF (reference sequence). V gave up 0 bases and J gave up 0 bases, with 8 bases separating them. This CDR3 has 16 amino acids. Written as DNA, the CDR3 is TGTGCCACCAGCAGAGACGACCTTGCAACTAATGAAAAACTGTTTTTT. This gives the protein CATSRDDLATNEKLFF.

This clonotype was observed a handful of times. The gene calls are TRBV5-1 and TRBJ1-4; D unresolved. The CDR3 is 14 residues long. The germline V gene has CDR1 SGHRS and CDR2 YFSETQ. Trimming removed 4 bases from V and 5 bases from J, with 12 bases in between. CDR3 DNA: TGCGCCAGCAGCGCTGGACGGACGAATGAAAAACTGTTTTTT. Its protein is CASSAGRTNEKLFF.

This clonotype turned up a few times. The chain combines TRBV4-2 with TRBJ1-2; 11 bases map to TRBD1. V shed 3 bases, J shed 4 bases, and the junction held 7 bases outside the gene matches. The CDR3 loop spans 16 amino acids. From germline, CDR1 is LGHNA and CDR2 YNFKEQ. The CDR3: CASSQNRDRGFYGYTF. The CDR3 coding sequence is TGTGCCAGCAGCCAGAACCGGGACAGGGGGTTCTATGGCTACACCTTC.

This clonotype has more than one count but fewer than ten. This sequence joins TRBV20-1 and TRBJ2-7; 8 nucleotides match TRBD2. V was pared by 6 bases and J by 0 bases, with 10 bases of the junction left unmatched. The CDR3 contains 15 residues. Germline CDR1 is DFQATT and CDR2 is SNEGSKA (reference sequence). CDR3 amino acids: CSAGTGTRSSYEQYF. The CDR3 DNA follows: TGCAGTGCAGGTACCGGGACTAGGAGCTCCTACGAGCAGTACTTC.

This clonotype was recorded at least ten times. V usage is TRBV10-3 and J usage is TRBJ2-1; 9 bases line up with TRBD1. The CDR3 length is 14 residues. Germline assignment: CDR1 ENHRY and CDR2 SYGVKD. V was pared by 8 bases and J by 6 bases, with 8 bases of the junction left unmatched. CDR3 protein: CAIDPGQGFNEQFF. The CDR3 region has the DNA TGTGCCATCGACCCGGGACAGGGTTTCAATGAGCAGTTCTTC.

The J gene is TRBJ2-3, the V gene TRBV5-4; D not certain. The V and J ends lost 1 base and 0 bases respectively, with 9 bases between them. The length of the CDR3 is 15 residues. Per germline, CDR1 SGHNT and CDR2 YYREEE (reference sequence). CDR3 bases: TGTGCCAGCAGCTTGAAGAGTGGAAGCACAGATACGCAGTATTTT. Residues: CASSLKSGSTDTQYF.

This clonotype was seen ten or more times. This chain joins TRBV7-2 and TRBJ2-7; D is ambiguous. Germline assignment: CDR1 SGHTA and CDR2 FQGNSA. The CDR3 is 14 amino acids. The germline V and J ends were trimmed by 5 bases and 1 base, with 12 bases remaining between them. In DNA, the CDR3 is TGTGCCAGCAGCCCCCGGCAGGCTTCCTACGAGCAGTACTTC. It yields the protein CASSPRQASYEQYF.

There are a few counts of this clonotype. This CDR3 reads CASSSSGALDTQYF. The CDR3 DNA reads as TGTGCCAGCAGTTCCTCGGGGGCGCTTGATACGCAGTATTTT. The chain has TRBV28 and TRBJ2-3, with D tentatively TRBD1 or TRBD2 (6 bases each). V was clipped by 4 bases and J by 6 bases, with 14 bases between them. Germline V gives CDR1 MDHEN, CDR2 SYDVKM. The CDR3 spans 14 residues.

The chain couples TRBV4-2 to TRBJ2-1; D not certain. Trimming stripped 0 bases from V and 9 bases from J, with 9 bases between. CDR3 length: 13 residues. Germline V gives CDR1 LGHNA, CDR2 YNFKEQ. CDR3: CASSQDLWGEQFF. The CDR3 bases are TGTGCCAGCAGCCAAGATTTGTGGGGTGAGCAGTTCTTC.

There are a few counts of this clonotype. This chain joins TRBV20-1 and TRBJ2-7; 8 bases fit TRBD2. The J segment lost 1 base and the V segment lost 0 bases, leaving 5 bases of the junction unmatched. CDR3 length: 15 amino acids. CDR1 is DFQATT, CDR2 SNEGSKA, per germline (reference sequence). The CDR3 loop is CSARDLTSGSYEQYF. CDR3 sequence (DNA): TGCAGTGCTAGAGATCTTACTAGCGGATCCTACGAGCAGTACTTC.

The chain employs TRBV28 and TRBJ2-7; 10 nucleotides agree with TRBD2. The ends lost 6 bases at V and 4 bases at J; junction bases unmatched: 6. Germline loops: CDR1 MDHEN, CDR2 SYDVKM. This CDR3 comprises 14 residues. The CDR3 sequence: CASRKLAGPYEQYF. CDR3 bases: TGTGCCAGCAGAAAACTAGCGGGACCGTACGAGCAGTACTTC.

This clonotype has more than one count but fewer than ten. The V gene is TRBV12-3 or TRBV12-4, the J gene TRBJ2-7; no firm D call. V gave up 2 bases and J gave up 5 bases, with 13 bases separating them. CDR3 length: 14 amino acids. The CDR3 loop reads CASSLNAGVDEQYF. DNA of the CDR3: TGTGCCAGCAGTTTAAACGCTGGGGTCGACGAGCAGTACTTC.

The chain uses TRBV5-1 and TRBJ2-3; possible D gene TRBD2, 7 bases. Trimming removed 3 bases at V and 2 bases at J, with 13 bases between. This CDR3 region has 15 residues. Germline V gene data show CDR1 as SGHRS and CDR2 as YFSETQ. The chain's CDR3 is CASSSGGRDTDTQYF. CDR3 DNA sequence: TGCGCCAGCAGCTCGGGGGGCCGAGACACAGATACGCAGTATTTT.

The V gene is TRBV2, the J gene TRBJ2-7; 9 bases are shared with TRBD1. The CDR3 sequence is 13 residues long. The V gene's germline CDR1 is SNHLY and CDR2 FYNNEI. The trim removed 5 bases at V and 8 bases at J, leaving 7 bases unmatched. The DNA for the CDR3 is TGTGCCAGCAGTCCCGGGACAGGGTACAAGCAGTACTTC. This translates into CASSPGTGYKQYF. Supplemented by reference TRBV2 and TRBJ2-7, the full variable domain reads EPEVTQTPSHQVTQMGQEVILRCVPISNHLYFYWYRQILGQKVEFLVSFYNNEISEKSEIFDDQFSVERPDGSNFTLKIRSTKLEDSAMYFCASSPGTGYKQYFGPGTRLTVT.

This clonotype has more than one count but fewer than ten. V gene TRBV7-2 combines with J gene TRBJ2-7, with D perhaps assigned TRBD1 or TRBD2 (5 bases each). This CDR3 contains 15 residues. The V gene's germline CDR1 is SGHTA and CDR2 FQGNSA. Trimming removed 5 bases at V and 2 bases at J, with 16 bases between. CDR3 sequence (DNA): TGTGCCAGCAGCGCAACTCGGGGCCAGACCTACGAGCAGTACTTC. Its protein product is CASSATRGQTYEQYF. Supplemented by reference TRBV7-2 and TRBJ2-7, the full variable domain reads GAGVSQSPSNKVTEKGKDVELRCDPISGHTALYWYRQSLGQGLEFLIYFQGNSAPDKSGLPSDRFSAERTGGSVSTLTIQRTQQEDSAVYLCASSATRGQTYEQYFGPGTRLTVT.

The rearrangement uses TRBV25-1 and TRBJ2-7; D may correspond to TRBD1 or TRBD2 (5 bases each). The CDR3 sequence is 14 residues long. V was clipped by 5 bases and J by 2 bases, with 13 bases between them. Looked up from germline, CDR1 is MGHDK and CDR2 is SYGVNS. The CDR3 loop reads CASSRDQGAYEQYF. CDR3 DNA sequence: TGTGCCAGCAGTAGAGACCAGGGAGCCTACGAGCAGTACTTC.

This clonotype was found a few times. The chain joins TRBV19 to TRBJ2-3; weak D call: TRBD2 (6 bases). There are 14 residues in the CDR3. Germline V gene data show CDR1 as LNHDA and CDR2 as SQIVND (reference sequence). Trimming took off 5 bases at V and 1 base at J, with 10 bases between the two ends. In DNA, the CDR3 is TGTGCCAGTAGTCGGGACTTCCGCACAGATACGCAGTATTTT. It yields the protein CASSRDFRTDTQYF.

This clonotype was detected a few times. The CDR3 spells CSANRPGTGGTGELFF. CDR3 nucleotide sequence: TGCAGTGCCAATCGCCCCGGGACAGGGGGGACCGGGGAGCTGTTTTTT. The chain joins TRBV20-1 to TRBJ2-2; TRBD1 aligns across 11 bases. V lost 6 bases, J lost 5 bases, and 11 bases stayed unmatched. The CDR3 is 16 residues long. Germline CDR1 reads DFQATT; CDR2 reads SNEGSKA (reference sequence).